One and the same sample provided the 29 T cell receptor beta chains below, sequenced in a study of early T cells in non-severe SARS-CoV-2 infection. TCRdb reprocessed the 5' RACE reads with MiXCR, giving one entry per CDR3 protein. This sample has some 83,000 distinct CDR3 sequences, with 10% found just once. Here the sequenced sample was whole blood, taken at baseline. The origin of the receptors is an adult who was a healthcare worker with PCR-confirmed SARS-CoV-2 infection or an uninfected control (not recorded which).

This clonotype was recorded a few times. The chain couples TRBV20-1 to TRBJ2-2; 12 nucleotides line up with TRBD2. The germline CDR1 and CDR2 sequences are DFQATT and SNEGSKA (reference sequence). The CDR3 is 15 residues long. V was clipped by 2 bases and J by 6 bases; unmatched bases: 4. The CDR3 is CSARRLAGDSGELFF. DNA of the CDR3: TGCAGTGCTAGAAGACTAGCGGGAGATTCCGGGGAGCTGTTTTTT.

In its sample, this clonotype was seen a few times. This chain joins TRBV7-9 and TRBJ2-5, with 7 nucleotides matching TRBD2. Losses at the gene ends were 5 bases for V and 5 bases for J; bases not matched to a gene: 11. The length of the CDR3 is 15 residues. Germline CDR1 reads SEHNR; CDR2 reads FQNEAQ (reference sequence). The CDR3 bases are TGTGCCAGCAGCCTACTGACTAGCATGACGGAGACCCAGTACTTC. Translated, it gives CASSLLTSMTETQYF.

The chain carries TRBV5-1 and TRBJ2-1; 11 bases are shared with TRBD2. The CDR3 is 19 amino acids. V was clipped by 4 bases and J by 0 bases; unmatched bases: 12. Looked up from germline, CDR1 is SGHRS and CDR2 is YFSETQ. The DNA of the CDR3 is TGCGCCAGCAGCCCCACACCGACTAGCGGGAAGGTCTCCTACAATGAGCAGTTCTTC. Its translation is CASSPTPTSGKVSYNEQFF. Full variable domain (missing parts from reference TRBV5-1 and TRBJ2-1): KAGVTQTPRYLIKTRGQQVTLSCSPISGHRSVSWYQQTPGQGLQFLFEYFSETQRNKGNFPGRFSGRQFSNSRSEMNVSTLELGDSALYLCASSPTPTSGKVSYNEQFFGPGTRLTVL.

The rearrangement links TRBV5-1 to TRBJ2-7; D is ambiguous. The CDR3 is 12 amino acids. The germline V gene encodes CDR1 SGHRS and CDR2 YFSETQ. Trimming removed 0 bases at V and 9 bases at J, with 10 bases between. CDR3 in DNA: TGCGCCAGCAGCTTGGACGACGCCTTGCAGTACTTC. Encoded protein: CASSLDDALQYF.

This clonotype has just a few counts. The CDR3 protein is CASSLQGHGVYEQYF. DNA for the CDR3: TGTGCCAGCAGCCTACAGGGGCACGGAGTCTACGAGCAGTACTTC. The V call is TRBV5-4, the J call TRBJ2-7, with 7 bases that match TRBD1. The germline CDR1 and CDR2 sequences are SGHNT and YYREEE (reference sequence). The CDR3 consists of 15 residues. Germline trimming cut 4 bases from V and 3 bases from J; bases unmatched to any gene: 10.

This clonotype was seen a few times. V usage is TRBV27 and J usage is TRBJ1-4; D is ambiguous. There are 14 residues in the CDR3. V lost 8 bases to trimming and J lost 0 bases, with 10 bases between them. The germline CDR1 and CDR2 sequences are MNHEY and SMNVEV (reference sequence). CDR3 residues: CASGLGATNEKLFF. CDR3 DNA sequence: TGTGCCAGCGGGCTGGGTGCAACTAATGAAAAACTGTTTTTT.

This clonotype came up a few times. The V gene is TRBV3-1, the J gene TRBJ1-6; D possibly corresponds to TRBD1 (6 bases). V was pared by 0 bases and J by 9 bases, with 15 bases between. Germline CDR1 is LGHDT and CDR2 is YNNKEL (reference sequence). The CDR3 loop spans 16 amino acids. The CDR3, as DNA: TGTGCCAGCAGCCAAGATCGGAACAGGGTTACTTCACCCCTCCACTTT. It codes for CASSQDRNRVTSPLHF.

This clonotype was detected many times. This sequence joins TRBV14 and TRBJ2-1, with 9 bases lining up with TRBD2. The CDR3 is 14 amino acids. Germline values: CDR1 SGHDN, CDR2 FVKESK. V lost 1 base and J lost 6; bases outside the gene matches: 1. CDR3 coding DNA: TGTGCCAGCAGCCAAGGGGGACTAGCCAATGAGCAGTTCTTC. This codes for CASSQGGLANEQFF.

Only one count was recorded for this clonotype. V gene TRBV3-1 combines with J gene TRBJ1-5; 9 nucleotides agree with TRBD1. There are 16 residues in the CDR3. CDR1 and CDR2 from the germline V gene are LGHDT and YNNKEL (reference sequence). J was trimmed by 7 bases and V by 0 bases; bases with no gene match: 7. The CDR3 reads CASSQDSGTGRQPQHF. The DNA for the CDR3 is TGTGCCAGCAGCCAAGACAGCGGGACAGGGAGACAGCCCCAGCATTTT.

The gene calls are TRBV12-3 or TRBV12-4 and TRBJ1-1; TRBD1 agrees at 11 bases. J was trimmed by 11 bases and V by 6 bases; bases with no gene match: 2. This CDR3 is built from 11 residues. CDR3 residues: CASRGQGAAFF. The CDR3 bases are TGTGCCAGCAGAGGACAGGGGGCGGCTTTCTTT.

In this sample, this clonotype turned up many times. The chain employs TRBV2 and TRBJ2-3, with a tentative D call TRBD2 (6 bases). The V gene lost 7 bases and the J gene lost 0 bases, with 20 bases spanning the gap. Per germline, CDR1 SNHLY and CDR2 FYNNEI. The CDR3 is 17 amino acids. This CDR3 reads CASTRDLLAASTDTQYF. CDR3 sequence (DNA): TGTGCCAGCACCCGTGACCTACTAGCAGCTAGCACAGATACGCAGTATTTT.

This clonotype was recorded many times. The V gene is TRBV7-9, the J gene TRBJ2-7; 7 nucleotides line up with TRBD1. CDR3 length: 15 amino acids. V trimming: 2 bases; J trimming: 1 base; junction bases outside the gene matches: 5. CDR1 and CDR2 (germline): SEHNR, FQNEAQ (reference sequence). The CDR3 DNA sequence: TGTGCCAGCAGCTTATGGGACAGCCAATCCTACGAGCAGTACTTC. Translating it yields CASSLWDSQSYEQYF.

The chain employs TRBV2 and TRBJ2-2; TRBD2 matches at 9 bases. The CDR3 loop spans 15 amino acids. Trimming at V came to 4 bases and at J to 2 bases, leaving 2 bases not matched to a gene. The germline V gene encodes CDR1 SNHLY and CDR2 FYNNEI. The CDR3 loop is CASSGSGSNTGELFF. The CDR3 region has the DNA TGTGCCAGCAGTGGTAGCGGGAGCAACACCGGGGAGCTGTTTTTT.

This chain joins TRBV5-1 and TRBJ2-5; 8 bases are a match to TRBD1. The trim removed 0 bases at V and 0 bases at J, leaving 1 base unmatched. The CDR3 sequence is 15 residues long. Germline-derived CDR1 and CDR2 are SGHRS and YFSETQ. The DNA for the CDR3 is TGCGCCAGCAGCTTGGTGACAGGGGACCAAGAGACCCAGTACTTC. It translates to CASSLVTGDQETQYF. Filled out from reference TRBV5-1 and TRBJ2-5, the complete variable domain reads KAGVTQTPRYLIKTRGQQVTLSCSPISGHRSVSWYQQTPGQGLQFLFEYFSETQRNKGNFPGRFSGRQFSNSRSEMNVSTLELGDSALYLCASSLVTGDQETQYFGPGTRLLVL.

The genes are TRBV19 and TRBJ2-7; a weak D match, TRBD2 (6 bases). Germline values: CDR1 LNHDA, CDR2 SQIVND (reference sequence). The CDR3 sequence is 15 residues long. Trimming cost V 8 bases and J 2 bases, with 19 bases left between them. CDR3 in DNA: TGTGCCAGTGCGGGGAACGAAGCACCAGCCTACGAGCAGTACTTC. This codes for CASAGNEAPAYEQYF. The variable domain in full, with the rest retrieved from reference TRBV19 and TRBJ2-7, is DGGITQSPKYLFRKEGQNVTLSCEQNLNHDAMYWYRQDPGQGLRLIYYSQIVNDFQKGDIAEGYSVSREKKESFPLTVTSAQKNPTAFYLCASAGNEAPAYEQYFGPGTRLTVT.

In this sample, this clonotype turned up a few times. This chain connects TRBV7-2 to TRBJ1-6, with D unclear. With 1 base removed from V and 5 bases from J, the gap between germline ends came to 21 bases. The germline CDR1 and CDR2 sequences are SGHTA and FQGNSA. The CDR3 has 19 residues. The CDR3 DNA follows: TGTGCCAGCAGCTTAGGGATCCGGGTACTCAGAAGCCATAATTCACCCCTCCACTTT. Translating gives CASSLGIRVLRSHNSPLHF.

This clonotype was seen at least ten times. As DNA, the CDR3 is TGTGCCAGCAATCCACAGGGAGAAACCCAGCCCCAGCATTTT. This gives the protein CASNPQGETQPQHF. The chain employs TRBV6-2 or TRBV6-3 and TRBJ1-5; maybe TRBD1 (6 bases). V was trimmed by 7 bases and J by 7 bases, leaving 17 bases between them. In germline, CDR1 is MNHEY, CDR2 SVGEGT. CDR3 length: 14 amino acids.

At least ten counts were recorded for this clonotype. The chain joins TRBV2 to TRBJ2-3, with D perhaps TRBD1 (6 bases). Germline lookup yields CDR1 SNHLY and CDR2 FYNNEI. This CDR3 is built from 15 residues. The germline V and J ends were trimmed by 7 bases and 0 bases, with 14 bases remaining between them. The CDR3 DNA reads TGTGCCAGCAAAAGGGACACCTTGAGCACAGATACGCAGTATTTT. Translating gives CASKRDTLSTDTQYF.

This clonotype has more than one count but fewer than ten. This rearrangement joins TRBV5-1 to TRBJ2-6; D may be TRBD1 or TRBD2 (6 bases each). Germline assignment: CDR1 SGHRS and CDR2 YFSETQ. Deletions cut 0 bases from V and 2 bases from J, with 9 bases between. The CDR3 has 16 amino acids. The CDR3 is CASSLAGATGANVLTF. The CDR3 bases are TGCGCCAGCAGCTTGGCGGGGGCAACTGGGGCCAACGTCCTGACTTTC.

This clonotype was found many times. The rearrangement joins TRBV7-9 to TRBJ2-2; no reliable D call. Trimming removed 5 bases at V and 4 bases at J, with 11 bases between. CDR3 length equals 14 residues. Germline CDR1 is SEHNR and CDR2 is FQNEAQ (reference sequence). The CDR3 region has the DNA TGTGCCAGCAGCACAGAGTCATTCACCGGGGAGCTGTTTTTT. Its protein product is CASSTESFTGELFF.

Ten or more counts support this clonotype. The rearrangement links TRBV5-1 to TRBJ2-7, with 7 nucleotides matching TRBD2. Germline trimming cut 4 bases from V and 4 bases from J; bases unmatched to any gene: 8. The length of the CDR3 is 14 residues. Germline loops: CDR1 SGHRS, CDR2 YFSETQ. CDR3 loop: CASSPGAGEYEQYF. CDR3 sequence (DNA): TGCGCCAGCAGCCCCGGGGCGGGAGAGTACGAGCAGTACTTC.

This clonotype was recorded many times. In DNA form, the CDR3 reads TGTGCCAGCAGCCAAGTACAGGGACGCGAGCAGTACTTC. Translated, it gives CASSQVQGREQYF. V usage is TRBV3-1 and J usage is TRBJ2-7; tentatively, D is TRBD1 (6 bases). This CDR3 contains 13 residues. Deletions cut 1 base from V and 6 bases from J, with 10 bases between. Germline values: CDR1 LGHDT, CDR2 YNNKEL (reference sequence).

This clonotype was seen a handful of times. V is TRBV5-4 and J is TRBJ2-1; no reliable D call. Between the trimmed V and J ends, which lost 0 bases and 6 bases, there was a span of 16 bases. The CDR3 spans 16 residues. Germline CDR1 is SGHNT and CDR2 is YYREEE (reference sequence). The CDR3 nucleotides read TGTGCCAGCAGCTTGGTCCCTAGAACTGCACCCAATGAGCAGTTCTTC. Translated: CASSLVPRTAPNEQFF.

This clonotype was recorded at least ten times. The CDR3 loop reads CASSPSSNQPQHF. The CDR3 bases are TGTGCCAGCAGCCCGAGCTCTAATCAGCCCCAGCATTTT. The rearrangement links TRBV12-3 or TRBV12-4 to TRBJ1-5; no firm D call. This CDR3 has 13 amino acids. The germline V and J ends were trimmed by 6 bases and 4 bases, with 10 bases remaining between them.

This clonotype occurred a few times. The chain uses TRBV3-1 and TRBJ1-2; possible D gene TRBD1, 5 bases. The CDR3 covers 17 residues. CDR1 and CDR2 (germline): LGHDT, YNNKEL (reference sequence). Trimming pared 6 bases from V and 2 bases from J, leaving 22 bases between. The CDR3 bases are TGTGCCAGCAGTTTCTCCGGGGCCTTAGTAGGGAACTATGGCTACACCTTC. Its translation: CASSFSGALVGNYGYTF.

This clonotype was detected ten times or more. The DNA for the CDR3 is TGCGCCAGCAGCTTGGCCGGAAATCAGCCCCAGCATTTT. Its translation is CASSLAGNQPQHF. The V call is TRBV5-1, the J call TRBJ1-5; the D is unclear. This CDR3 region has 13 residues. Trimming removed 0 bases from V and 4 bases from J, with 5 bases in between. Germline V lookup: CDR1 SGHRS, CDR2 YFSETQ.

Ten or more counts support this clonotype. CDR3 coding DNA: TGTGCCAGTAGTCGAGAACGGACGGGAGCCAAAAACATTCAGTACTTC. The encoded protein is CASSRERTGAKNIQYF. The rearrangement uses TRBV19 and TRBJ2-4; D not certain. Germline V gene lookup returns CDR1 LNHDA and CDR2 SQIVND (reference sequence). CDR3 length: 16 amino acids. Trimming pared 5 bases from V and 0 bases from J, leaving 14 bases between. The entire variable domain, with the rest obtained from reference TRBV19 and TRBJ2-4, is as follows: DGGITQSPKYLFRKEGQNVTLSCEQNLNHDAMYWYRQDPGQGLRLIYYSQIVNDFQKGDIAEGYSVSREKKESFPLTVTSAQKNPTAFYLCASSRERTGAKNIQYFGAGTRLSVL.

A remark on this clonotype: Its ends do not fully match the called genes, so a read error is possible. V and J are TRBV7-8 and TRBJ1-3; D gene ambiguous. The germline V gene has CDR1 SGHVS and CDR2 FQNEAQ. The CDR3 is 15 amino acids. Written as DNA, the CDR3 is TGTGCCAGCAGCTTCGCCCGGCGCTCTGAAAACACCATATATTTT. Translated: CASSFARRSENTIYF.

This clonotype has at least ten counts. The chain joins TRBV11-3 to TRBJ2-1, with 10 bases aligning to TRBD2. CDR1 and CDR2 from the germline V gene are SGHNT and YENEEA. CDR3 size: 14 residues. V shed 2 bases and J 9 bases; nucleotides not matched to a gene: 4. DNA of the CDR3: TGTGCCAGCAGCTTACTAGCGGGAGCTGCTGAGCAGTTCTTC. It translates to CASSLLAGAAEQFF. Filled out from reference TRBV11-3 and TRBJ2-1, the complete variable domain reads EAGVVQSPRYKIIEKKQPVAFWCNPISGHNTLYWYLQNLGQGPELLIRYENEEAVDDSQLPKDRFSAERLKGVDSTLKIQPAELGDSAVYLCASSLLAGAAEQFFGPGTRLTVL.